Sequencing of this T cell receptor beta chain was carried out in a study of OX40 agonist ivuxolimab in advanced cancers. The wider study: All patients had ivuxolimab intravenously every 2 weeks at 0.01 to 10 mg/kg.

This clone was recorded only once. Repertoires were generated with immunoSEQ multiplex PCR, while TCRdb's copy carries only in-frame clones and drops some. Counted here are under 75,000 clones, over 80% occurring once; the ten biggest clones make up more than 14%. The input for sequencing was CD4+ or CD8+ T cells sorted from blood, taken in a trial of the OX40 agonist ivuxolimab. This clonotype was obtained from an adult with an advanced solid tumor such as melanoma, head and neck, liver or kidney cancer.

The CDR3 DNA is TGTGCCAGCAGTTACGAGGAGGGCGGCACAGATACGCAGTATTTT. The encoded protein is CASSYEEGGTDTQYF. The chain couples TRBV6-5 to TRBJ2-3, with D possibly being TRBD2 (6 bases). V was trimmed by 2 bases and J by 1 base, leaving 10 bases between them. CDR3 length: 15 residues. In germline, CDR1 is MNHEY, CDR2 SVGAGI.